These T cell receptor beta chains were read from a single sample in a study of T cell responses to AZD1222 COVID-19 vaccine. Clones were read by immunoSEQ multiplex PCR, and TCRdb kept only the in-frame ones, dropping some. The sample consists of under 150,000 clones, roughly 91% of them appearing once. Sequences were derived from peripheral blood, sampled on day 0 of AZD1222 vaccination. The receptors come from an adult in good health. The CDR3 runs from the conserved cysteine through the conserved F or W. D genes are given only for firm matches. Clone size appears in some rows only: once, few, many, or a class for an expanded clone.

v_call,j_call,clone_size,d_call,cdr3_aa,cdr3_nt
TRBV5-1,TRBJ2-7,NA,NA,CASSQNRESPSYEQYF,TGCGCCAGCAGCCAAAACAGGGAATCCCCCTCCTACGAGCAGTACTTC
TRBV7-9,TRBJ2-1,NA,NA,CASRRRASQTYNEQFF,TGTGCCAGCCGAAGGAGGGCGTCCCAAACTTACAATGAGCAGTTCTTC
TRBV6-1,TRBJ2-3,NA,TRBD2,CASSEVGRGASTDTQYF,TGTGCCAGCAGTGAAGTCGGGCGGGGGGCTAGCACAGATACGCAGTATTTT
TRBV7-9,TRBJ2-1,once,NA,CASSSILANEQFF,TGTGCCAGCAGCTCGATACTAGCCAATGAGCAGTTCTTC
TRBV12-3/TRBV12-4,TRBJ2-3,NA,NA,CASSSYTDTQYF,TGTGCCAGCAGTTCTTACACAGATACGCAGTATTTT
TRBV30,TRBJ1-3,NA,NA,CAWSVPVQGGTGNTIYF,TGTGCCTGGAGTGTACCGGTACAGGGTGGCACTGGAAACACCATATATTTT
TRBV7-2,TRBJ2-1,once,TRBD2,CASIRAGDNEQFF,TGTGCCAGCATCCGAGCGGGAGACAATGAGCAGTTCTTC
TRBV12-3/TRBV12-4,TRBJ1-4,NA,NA,CASSLGINEKLFF,TGTGCCAGCAGTTTGGGAATCAATGAAAAACTGTTTTTT
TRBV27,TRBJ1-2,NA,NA,CASRPPTANYGYTF,TGTGCCAGCAGACCACCGACGGCTAACTATGGCTACACCTTC
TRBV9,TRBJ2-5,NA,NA,CASSVGSGPGETQYF,TGTGCCAGCAGCGTAGGGAGCGGGCCGGGGGAGACCCAGTACTTC
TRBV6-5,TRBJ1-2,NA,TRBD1,CASSPGQGLYYGYTF,TGTGCCAGCAGTCCCGGACAGGGTCTGTACTATGGCTACACCTTC
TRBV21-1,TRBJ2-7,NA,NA,CASSKGGGDRLYEQYF,TGTGCCAGCAGCAAAGGGGGGGGCGACAGACTCTACGAGCAGTACTTC
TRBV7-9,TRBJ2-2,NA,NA,CASSLVDTTNTGELFF,TGTGCCAGCAGCTTAGTTGACACGACGAACACCGGGGAGCTGTTTTTT
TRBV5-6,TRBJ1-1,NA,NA,CASSLAVGNQQGNTEAFF,TGTGCCAGCAGCTTGGCCGTAGGGAACCAACAGGGGAACACTGAAGCTTTCTTT
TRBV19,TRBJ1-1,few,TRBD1,CASSTRPGGRNTEAFF,TGTGCCAGTAGTACCCGCCCAGGGGGGAGGAACACTGAAGCTTTCTTT
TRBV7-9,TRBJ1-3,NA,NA,CASGLSGNTIYF,TGTGCCAGCGGACTCTCTGGAAACACCATATATTTT
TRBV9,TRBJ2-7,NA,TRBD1,CASSPAGTGWLEQYF,TGTGCCAGCAGCCCTGCCGGGACAGGGTGGCTCGAGCAGTACTTC
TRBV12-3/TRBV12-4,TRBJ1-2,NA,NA,CASSLQGFGYTF,TGTGCCAGCAGTCTCCAGGGATTTGGCTACACCTTC
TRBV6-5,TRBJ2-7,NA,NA,CASSYVGVLSYEQYF,TGTGCCAGCAGTTACGTGGGAGTCCTCTCCTACGAGCAGTACTTC
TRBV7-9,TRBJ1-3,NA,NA,CASSLGSGSSGNTIYF,TGTGCCAGCAGCTTAGGATCCGGGAGCTCTGGAAACACCATATATTTT